A single sample gave rise to the 20 T cell receptor beta chains below, sequenced in a study of monozygotic twins with inflammatory bowel disease. Following a re-call of the 5' RACE reads, TCRdb has one entry per CDR3 protein and lacks DNA. The record lists 300,000 to 400,000 distinct CDR3 sequences, of which the ten most abundant hold around 2%. Material: blood. Every receptor here comes from a human donor with ulcerative colitis or Crohn's disease, or a healthy co-twin of an affected twin (not recorded which).

This chain joins TRBV4-2 and TRBJ1-1; without DNA, the TCRdb call of TRBD1 cannot be checked. Germline lookup yields CDR1 LGHNA and CDR2 YNFKEQ. The CDR3 is 16 amino acids. CDR3: CASSQGSGQKNTEAFF.

This sequence joins TRBV10-1 and TRBJ2-1; TCRdb lists TRBD1, though no DNA is available to test this call. Germline CDR1 reads WNHNN; CDR2 reads SYGVQD (reference sequence). The CDR3 contains 16 residues. CDR3 sequence: CASSPTPGTAYNEQFF.

The V gene is TRBV20-1, the J gene TRBJ2-1; TCRdb picks TRBD1, but there is no DNA to check that call. Germline V gene lookup returns CDR1 DFQATT and CDR2 SNEGSKA (reference sequence). This CDR3 has 13 amino acids. CDR3 loop: CSAKKEGGPLQFF.

Here the CDR3 reads CASGLNRGTEAFF. The J gene is TRBJ1-1, the V gene TRBV12-5; TCRdb's D gene call, TRBD1, goes unchecked for lack of DNA. The CDR3 runs to 13 residues. The germline gives CDR1 LGHNT, CDR2 FRNRAP.

The chain combines TRBV7-9 with TRBJ2-2; TCRdb designates TRBD1, a call that cannot be tested without DNA. The CDR3 has 16 amino acids. The germline gives CDR1 SEHNR, CDR2 FQNEAQ (reference sequence). The CDR3 spells CASSPRDMGNTGELFF.

The chain uses TRBV3-1 and TRBJ1-6; as DNA is missing, the TRBD1 call by TCRdb cannot be tested. CDR3 length: 16 residues. The germline V gene encodes CDR1 LGHDT and CDR2 YNNKEL (reference sequence). CDR3 region: CASTLAGAGYNSPLHF.

The chain employs TRBV13 and TRBJ2-3. Germline lookup yields CDR1 PRHDT and CDR2 FYEKMQ (reference sequence). This CDR3 has 13 residues. The CDR3 sequence is CASSFGNTDTQYF.

The chain's CDR3 is CSARVPGRERETQYF. The V call is TRBV20-1, the J call TRBJ2-5; TCRdb picks TRBD1, but there is no DNA to check that call. Germline CDR1 DFQATT, CDR2 SNEGSKA (reference sequence). The CDR3 has 15 residues.

J is TRBJ2-5 and V is TRBV20-1; no DNA is available, so the TRBD2 call from TCRdb remains unchecked. This CDR3 spans 16 amino acids. CDR1 and CDR2 from the germline V gene are DFQATT and SNEGSKA (reference sequence). CDR3: CSAQDLRGGLRETQYF.

The chain employs TRBV6-2 or TRBV6-3 and TRBJ2-1; the TCRdb D gene call, TRBD2, has no DNA to confirm it. In germline, CDR1 is MNHEY, CDR2 SVGEGT. This CDR3 spans 18 amino acids. The CDR3 spells CASSSGLQGQNSYNEQFF.

The V and J genes are TRBV15 and TRBJ1-3. This CDR3 region has 17 residues. Germline V CDR1 and CDR2: LNHNV, YYDKDF (reference sequence). The CDR3: CATSRDKGVGSGNTIYF.

V is TRBV12-3 or TRBV12-4 and J is TRBJ2-2; TCRdb's D gene call, TRBD1, goes unchecked for lack of DNA. CDR3 size: 16 residues. The CDR3 loop reads CASSLRTGRNTGELFF.

V gene TRBV6-6 combines with J gene TRBJ2-2; TCRdb calls TRBD1, which cannot be checked without DNA. The CDR3 has 14 amino acids. Germline CDR1 is MNHNY and CDR2 is SVGAGI (reference sequence). CDR3: CASTPDRSTGELFF.

CDR3 residues: CASSHGPGQTKFNTEAFF. This chain joins TRBV4-1 and TRBJ1-1; the D call from TCRdb, TRBD1, cannot be confirmed without DNA. Per germline, CDR1 MGHRA and CDR2 YSYEKL. This CDR3 has 18 residues.

This chain joins TRBV15 and TRBJ1-2. CDR3 size: 13 residues. CDR1 is LNHNV and CDR2 is YYDKDF in the germline V gene (reference sequence). The CDR3 spells CATSTGGPYGYTF.

The chain couples TRBV20-1 to TRBJ1-5; TCRdb proposes TRBD1, but this gene call is untestable without DNA. CDR3 length equals 13 residues. Germline values: CDR1 DFQATT, CDR2 SNEGSKA (reference sequence). CDR3 loop: CSVTDSTNQPQHF.

The chain joins TRBV5-6 to TRBJ1-2; lacking DNA, the TRBD1 call made by TCRdb goes unchecked. The CDR3 runs to 14 residues. Germline lookup yields CDR1 SGHDT and CDR2 YYEEEE. CDR3 residues: CASSTRQGAGGYTF.

The rearrangement uses TRBV7-9 and TRBJ1-1. CDR1 and CDR2 from the germline V gene are SEHNR and FQNEAQ (reference sequence). CDR3 length: 15 amino acids. CDR3 sequence: CASSSHKVGRTEAFF.

The chain links TRBV7-2 to TRBJ2-1. CDR1 and CDR2 (germline): SGHTA, FQGNSA. The CDR3 sequence is 16 residues long. The CDR3 protein is CASSSLRGSSYNEQFF. Full variable domain (rest looked up from reference TRBV7-2 and TRBJ2-1): GAGVSQSPSNKVTEKGKDVELRCDPISGHTALYWYRQSLGQGLEFLIYFQGNSAPDKSGLPSDRFSAERTGGSVSTLTIQRTQQEDSAVYLCASSSLRGSSYNEQFFGPGTRLTVL.

CDR3 protein: CASSLGSAVSYEQYF. This chain connects TRBV7-2 to TRBJ2-7. There are 15 residues in the CDR3. Germline V gene lookup returns CDR1 SGHTA and CDR2 FQGNSA.